Sequencing of this TCR beta chain was carried out in a study of T cell responses to AZD1222 COVID-19 vaccine. With V trimmed by 3 bases and J by 5 bases, 7 bases remained unmatched. CDR1 and CDR2 from the germline V gene are WNHNN and SYGVQD (reference sequence). This CDR3 spans 16 amino acids. As regards this clone: What it binds is not known.

Libraries were prepared by immunoSEQ multiplex PCR; TCRdb keeps only in-frame clonotypes and omits some of them. The sample carries approximately 120,000 clones, around 90% recorded once. Study-wide findings and caveats: Donors were largely white British and mainly female; clonal diversity was possibly underestimated. The CD4 TCRs associated with vaccination extended across spike and predominated at 160-218 and 743-854.

This receptor was identified in an adult in good health. The rearrangement uses TRBV10-1 and TRBJ2-3; 11 bases align to TRBD1. The material was peripheral blood, obtained on day 0 of MenACWY control vaccination. CDR3 nucleotide sequence: TGCGCCAGCAGTGACTACCGGGACAGGGGGAAAGATACGCAGTATTTT. It codes for CASSDYRDRGKDTQYF.